The next 8 T cell receptor beta chains were all read from a single sample in a study of shared clonotypes between healthy human individuals. The protocol was immunoSEQ multiplex PCR, while the TCRdb copy is restricted to in-frame clones and leaves out a portion. Of approximately 1.5 million clones detected, 95% to 99% appear once; the ten largest clones hold roughly 0.4%. Sequenced: naive CD4+ T cells sorted from blood. The subset denotes: CD45RA+ positively selected. The receptors originated from a man aged 30 to 45 in good health.

V and J are TRBV9 and TRBJ2-7; TRBD1 might be the D (6 bases). Germline V CDR1 and CDR2: SGDLS, YYNGEE. Trimming pared 3 bases from V and 5 bases from J, leaving 18 bases between. This CDR3 contains 15 residues. CDR3 loop: CASSGEEQGADEQYF. CDR3 in DNA: TGTGCCAGCAGCGGCGAGGAACAGGGTGCTGACGAGCAGTACTTC. The complete variable domain, with remaining parts taken from reference TRBV9 and TRBJ2-7, reads DSGVTQTPKHLITATGQRVTLRCSPRSGDLSVYWYQQSLDQGLQFLIQYYNGEERAKGNILERFSAQQFPDLHSELNLSSLELGDSALYFCASSGEEQGADEQYFGPGTRLTVT.

This clone was seen just once. The rearrangement joins TRBV4-1 to TRBJ1-2; weak D call: TRBD1 (5 bases). CDR1 and CDR2 (germline): MGHRA, YSYEKL. V dropped 7 bases and J dropped 4 bases, with 16 bases sitting between them. The CDR3 consists of 14 residues. CDR3 coding DNA: TGCGCCAGCACCTTGAGCCCACAGGCCTATGGCTACACCTTC. It specifies CASTLSPQAYGYTF.

This chain links TRBV10-3 with TRBJ1-1; weak D call: TRBD1 (5 bases). The CDR3 sequence is 13 residues long. Germline CDR1 ENHRY, CDR2 SYGVKD. The V end was cut by 6 bases, the J end by 2 bases, with 10 bases between. The CDR3 is CAIRGGGNTEAFF. For the CDR3, the DNA is TGTGCCATCAGGGGGGGAGGAAACACTGAAGCTTTCTTT.

V usage is TRBV30 and J usage is TRBJ2-5; D is unresolved. Looked up from germline, CDR1 is GTSNPN and CDR2 is SVGIG (reference sequence). The CDR3 is 13 residues long. V lost 1 base and J 3 bases, leaving 9 bases between the germline ends. CDR3 sequence (DNA): TGTGCCTGGAGTGAGGGCACAGAAGAGACCCAGTACTTC. It translates to CAWSEGTEETQYF.

The chain joins TRBV7-2 to TRBJ2-7; D is possibly TRBD2 (6 bases). The germline V and J ends were trimmed by 3 bases and 0 bases, with 12 bases remaining between them. This CDR3 contains 15 residues. Germline lookup yields CDR1 SGHTA and CDR2 FQGNSA. CDR3 nucleotide sequence: TGTGCCAGCAGCTTTGAGGGAGGCCCCTCCTACGAGCAGTACTTC. It encodes CASSFEGGPSYEQYF.

The chain combines TRBV28 with TRBJ2-7; tentative D call: TRBD1 (5 bases). The CDR3 spans 15 residues. The V gene's germline CDR1 is MDHEN and CDR2 SYDVKM. Trimming removed 4 bases from V and 2 bases from J, with 15 bases in between. Here the CDR3 reads CASSSGQTLAYEQYF. Written as DNA, the CDR3 is TGTGCCAGCAGTTCAGGACAAACCCTTGCCTACGAGCAGTACTTC. Variable domain in full (rest from reference TRBV28 and TRBJ2-7): DVKVTQSSRYLVKRTGEKVFLECVQDMDHENMFWYRQDPGLGLRLIYFSYDVKMKEKGDIPEGYSVSREKKERFSLILESASTNQTSMYLCASSSGQTLAYEQYFGPGTRLTVT.

The CDR3 nucleotides are TGTGCCAGCAGCCAAACGTTGGATATATGGGGGGCCGGGGAGCTGTTTTTT. Protein: CASSQTLDIWGAGELFF. The rearrangement uses TRBV14 and TRBJ2-2; tentatively, D is TRBD2 (6 bases). Per the germline V gene, CDR1 is SGHDN and CDR2 is FVKESK. V was pared by 2 bases and J by 6 bases, with 19 bases between. The CDR3 is 17 residues long. The complete variable domain, with remaining parts taken from reference TRBV14 and TRBJ2-2, reads EAGVTQFPSHSVIEKGQTVTLRCDPISGHDNLYWYRRVMGKEIKFLLHFVKESKQDESGMPNNRFLAERTGGTYSTLKVQPAELEDSGVYFCASSQTLDIWGAGELFFGEGSRLTVL.

CDR3 coding DNA: TGTGCCAGCAGCTTAGATTGGGATAGAATAGCCAAAAACATTCAGTACTTC. It codes for CASSLDWDRIAKNIQYF. The chain combines TRBV7-9 with TRBJ2-4; D not resolved. The V end lost 1 base, the J end lost 0 bases, and 13 bases lay between the germline ends. The CDR3 sequence is 17 residues long. Germline CDR1 SEHNR, CDR2 FQNEAQ (reference sequence).